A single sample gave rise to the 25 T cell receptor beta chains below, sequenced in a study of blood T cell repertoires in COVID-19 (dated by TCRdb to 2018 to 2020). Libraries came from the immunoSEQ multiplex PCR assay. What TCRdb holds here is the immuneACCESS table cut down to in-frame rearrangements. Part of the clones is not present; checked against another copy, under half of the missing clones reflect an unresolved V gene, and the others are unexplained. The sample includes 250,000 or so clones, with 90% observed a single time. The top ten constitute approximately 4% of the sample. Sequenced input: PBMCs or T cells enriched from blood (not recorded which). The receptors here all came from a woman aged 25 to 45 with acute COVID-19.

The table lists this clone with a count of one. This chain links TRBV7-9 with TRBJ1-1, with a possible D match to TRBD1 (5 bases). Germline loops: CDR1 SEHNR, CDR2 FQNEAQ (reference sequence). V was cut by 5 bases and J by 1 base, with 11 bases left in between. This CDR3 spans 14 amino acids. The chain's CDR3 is CASSPMTENTEAFF. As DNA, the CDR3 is TGTGCCAGCAGCCCTATGACAGAGAACACTGAAGCTTTCTTT.

The CDR3 DNA sequence: TGTGCCAGCAGCTTCGACTTATACGAGCAGTACTTC. Translation gives CASSFDLYEQYF. V and J are TRBV7-9 and TRBJ2-7, with no clear D. The CDR3 consists of 12 residues. V dropped 3 bases and J dropped 4 bases, with 7 bases sitting between them. The germline V gene encodes CDR1 SEHNR and CDR2 FQNEAQ (reference sequence). The complete variable domain, with remaining parts taken from reference TRBV7-9 and TRBJ2-7, reads DTGVSQNPRHKITKRGQNVTFRCDPISEHNRLYWYRQTLGQGPEFLTYFQNEAQLEKSRLLSDRFSAERPKGSFSTLEIQRTEQGDSAMYLCASSFDLYEQYFGPGTRLTVT.

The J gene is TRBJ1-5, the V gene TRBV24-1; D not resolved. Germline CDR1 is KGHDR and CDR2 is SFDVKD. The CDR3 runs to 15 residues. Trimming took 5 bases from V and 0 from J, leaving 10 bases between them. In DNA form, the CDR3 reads TGTGCCACCAGTGCCGGTATCTATAGCAATCAGCCCCAGCATTTT. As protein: CATSAGIYSNQPQHF.

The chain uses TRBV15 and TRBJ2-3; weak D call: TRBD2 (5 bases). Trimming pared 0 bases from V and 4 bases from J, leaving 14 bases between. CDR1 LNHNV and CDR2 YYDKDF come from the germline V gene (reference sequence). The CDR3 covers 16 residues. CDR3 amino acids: CATSRDSGIGADTQYF. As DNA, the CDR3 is TGTGCCACCAGCAGAGATTCCGGGATCGGGGCAGATACGCAGTATTTT. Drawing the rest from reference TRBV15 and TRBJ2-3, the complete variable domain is DAMVIQNPRYQVTQFGKPVTLSCSQTLNHNVMYWYQQKSSQAPKLLFHYYDKDFNNEADTPDNFQSRRPNTSFCFLDIRSPGLGDTAMYLCATSRDSGIGADTQYFGPGTRLTVL.

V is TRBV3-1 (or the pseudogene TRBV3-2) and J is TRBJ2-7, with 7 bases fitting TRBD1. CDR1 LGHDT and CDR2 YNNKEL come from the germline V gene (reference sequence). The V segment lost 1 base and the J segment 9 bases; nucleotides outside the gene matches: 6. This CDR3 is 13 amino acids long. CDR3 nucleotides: TGTGCCAGCAGCCAAGGCTACAGGGGCGGGCAGTACTTC. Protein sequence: CASSQGYRGGQYF.

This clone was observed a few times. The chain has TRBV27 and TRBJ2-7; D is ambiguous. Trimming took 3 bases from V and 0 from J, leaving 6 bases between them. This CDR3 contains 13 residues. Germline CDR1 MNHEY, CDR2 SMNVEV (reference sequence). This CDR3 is CASSLVSSYEQYF. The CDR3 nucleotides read TGTGCCAGCAGTTTGGTCAGCTCCTACGAGCAGTACTTC.

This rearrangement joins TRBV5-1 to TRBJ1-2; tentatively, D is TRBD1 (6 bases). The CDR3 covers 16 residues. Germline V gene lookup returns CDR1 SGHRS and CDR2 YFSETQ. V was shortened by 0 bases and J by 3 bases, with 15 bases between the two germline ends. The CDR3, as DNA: TGCGCCAGCAGCTTGGGCAATACAGGGAATTACTATGGCTACACCTTC. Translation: CASSLGNTGNYYGYTF. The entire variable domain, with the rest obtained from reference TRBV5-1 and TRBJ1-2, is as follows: KAGVTQTPRYLIKTRGQQVTLSCSPISGHRSVSWYQQTPGQGLQFLFEYFSETQRNKGNFPGRFSGRQFSNSRSEMNVSTLELGDSALYLCASSLGNTGNYYGYTFGSGTRLTVV.

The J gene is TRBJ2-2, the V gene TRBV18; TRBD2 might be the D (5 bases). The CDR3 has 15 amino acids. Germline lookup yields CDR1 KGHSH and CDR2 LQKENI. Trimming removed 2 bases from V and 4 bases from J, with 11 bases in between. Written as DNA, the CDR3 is TGTGCCAGCTCACCAGCGGGTGGCGTCACCGGGGAGCTGTTTTTT. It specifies CASSPAGGVTGELFF. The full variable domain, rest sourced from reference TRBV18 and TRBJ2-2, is NAGVMQNPRHLVRRRGQEARLRCSPMKGHSHVYWYRQLPEEGLKFMVYLQKENIIDESGMPKERFSAEFPKEGPSILRIQQVVRGDSAAYFCASSPAGGVTGELFFGEGSRLTVL.

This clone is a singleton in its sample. CDR3 loop: CAFSKRGQETQYF. CDR3 DNA: TGTGCCTTTTCAAAGCGGGGTCAAGAGACCCAGTACTTC. This chain links TRBV30 with TRBJ2-5; TRBD2 agrees at 7 bases. Germline values: CDR1 GTSNPN, CDR2 SVGIG (reference sequence). This CDR3 is built from 13 residues. The J segment lost 2 bases and the V segment lost 7 bases, leaving 7 bases of the junction unmatched.

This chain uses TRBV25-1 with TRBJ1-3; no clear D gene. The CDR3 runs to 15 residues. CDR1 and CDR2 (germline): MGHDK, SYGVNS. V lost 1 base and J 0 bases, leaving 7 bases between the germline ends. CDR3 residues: CASSESLLSGNTIYF. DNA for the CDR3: TGTGCCAGCAGTGAATCTCTACTCTCTGGAAACACCATATATTTT.

The DNA for the CDR3 is TGTGCCAGCAGCTTTGTCCAGTTGGCCAGCAGGGGCACTGAAGCTTTCTTT. Translating it yields CASSFVQLASRGTEAFF. V and J are TRBV5-8 and TRBJ1-1; D is possibly TRBD1 (6 bases). V was trimmed by 2 bases and J by 4 bases, leaving 21 bases between them. CDR3 length: 17 residues. Germline CDR1 SGHTS, CDR2 YDEGEE.

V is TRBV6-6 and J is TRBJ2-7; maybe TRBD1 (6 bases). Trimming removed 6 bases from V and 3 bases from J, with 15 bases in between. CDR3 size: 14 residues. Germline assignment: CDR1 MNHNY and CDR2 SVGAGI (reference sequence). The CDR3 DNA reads TGTGCCAGCAGCCACGACAGGACCCGCTACGAGCAGTACTTC. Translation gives CASSHDRTRYEQYF.

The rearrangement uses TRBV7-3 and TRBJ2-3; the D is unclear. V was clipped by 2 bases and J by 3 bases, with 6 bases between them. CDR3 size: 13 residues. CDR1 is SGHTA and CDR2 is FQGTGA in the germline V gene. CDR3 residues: CASSLDRTDTQYF. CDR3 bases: TGTGCCAGCAGCTTAGATAGAACAGATACGCAGTATTTT. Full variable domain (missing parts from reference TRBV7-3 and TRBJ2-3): GAGVSQTPSNKVTEKGKYVELRCDPISGHTALYWYRQSLGQGPEFLIYFQGTGAADDSGLPNDRFFAVRPEGSVSTLKIQRTERGDSAVYLCASSLDRTDTQYFGPGTRLTVL.

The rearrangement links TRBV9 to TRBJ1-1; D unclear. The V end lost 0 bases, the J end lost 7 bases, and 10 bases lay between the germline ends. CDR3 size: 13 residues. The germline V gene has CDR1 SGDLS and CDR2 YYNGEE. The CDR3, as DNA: TGTGCCAGCAGCGTAGACCTGCACGGTGAAGCTTTCTTT. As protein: CASSVDLHGEAFF.

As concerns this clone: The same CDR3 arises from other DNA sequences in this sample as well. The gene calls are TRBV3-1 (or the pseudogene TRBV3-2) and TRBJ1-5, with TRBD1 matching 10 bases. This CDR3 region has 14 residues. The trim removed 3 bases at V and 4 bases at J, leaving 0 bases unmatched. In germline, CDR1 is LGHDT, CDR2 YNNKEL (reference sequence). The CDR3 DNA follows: TGTGCCAGCAGCCAGGGACAGGGGAATCAGCCCCAGCATTTT. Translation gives CASSQGQGNQPQHF.

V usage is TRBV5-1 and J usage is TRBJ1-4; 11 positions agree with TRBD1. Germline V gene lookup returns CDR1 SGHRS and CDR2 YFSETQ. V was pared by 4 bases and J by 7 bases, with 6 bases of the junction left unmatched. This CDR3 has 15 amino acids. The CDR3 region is CASSATGTGGEKLFF. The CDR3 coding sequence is TGCGCCAGCAGCGCAACCGGGACAGGGGGTGAAAAACTGTTTTTT.

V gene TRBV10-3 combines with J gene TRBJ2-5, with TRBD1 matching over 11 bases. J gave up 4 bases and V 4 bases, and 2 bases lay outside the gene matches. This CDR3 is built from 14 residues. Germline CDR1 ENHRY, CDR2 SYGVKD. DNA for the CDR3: TGTGCCATCAGTGGAGGACAGGGGGCAGAGACCCAGTACTTC. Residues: CAISGGQGAETQYF.

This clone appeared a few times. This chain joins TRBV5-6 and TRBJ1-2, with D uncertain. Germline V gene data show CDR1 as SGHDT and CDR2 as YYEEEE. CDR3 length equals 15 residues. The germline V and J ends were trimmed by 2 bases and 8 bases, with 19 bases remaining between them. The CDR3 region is CASSFRDEGKGGYTF. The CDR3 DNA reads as TGTGCCAGCAGCTTTCGCGATGAGGGAAAAGGCGGCTACACCTTC.

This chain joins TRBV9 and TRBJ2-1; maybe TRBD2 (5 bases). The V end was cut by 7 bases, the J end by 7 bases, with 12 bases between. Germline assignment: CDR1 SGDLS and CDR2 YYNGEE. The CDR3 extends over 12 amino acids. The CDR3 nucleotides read TGTGCCAGCTCCAGTGGGGAGAATGAGCAGTTCTTC. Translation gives CASSSGENEQFF.

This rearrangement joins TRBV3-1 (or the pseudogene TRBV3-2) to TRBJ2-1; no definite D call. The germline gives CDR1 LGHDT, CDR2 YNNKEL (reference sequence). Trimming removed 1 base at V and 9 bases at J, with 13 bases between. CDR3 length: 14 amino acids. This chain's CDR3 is CASSQGVSRREQFF. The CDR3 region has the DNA TGTGCCAGCAGCCAAGGGGTCTCGAGGCGTGAGCAGTTCTTC.

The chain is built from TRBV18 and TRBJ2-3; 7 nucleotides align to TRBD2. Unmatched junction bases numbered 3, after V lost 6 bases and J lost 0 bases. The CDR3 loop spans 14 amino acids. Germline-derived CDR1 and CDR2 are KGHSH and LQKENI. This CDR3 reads CASSAGASTDTQYF. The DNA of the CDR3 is TGTGCCAGCTCTGCGGGAGCGAGCACAGATACGCAGTATTTT. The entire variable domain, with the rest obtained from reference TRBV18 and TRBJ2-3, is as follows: NAGVMQNPRHLVRRRGQEARLRCSPMKGHSHVYWYRQLPEEGLKFMVYLQKENIIDESGMPKERFSAEFPKEGPSILRIQQVVRGDSAAYFCASSAGASTDTQYFGPGTRLTVL.

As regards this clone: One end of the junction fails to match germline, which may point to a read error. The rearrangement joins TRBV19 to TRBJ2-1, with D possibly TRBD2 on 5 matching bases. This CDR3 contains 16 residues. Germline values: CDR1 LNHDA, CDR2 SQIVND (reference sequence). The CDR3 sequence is CAGSILNSLGNNEQFF. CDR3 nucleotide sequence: TGTGCCGGTAGTATATTAAACTCACTCGGGAACAATGAGCAGTTCTTC. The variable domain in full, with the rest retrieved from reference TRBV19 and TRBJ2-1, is DGGITQSPKYLFRKEGQNVTLSCEQNLNHDAMYWYRQDPGQGLRLIYYSQIVNDFQKGDIAEGYSVSREKKESFPLTVTSAQKNPTAFYLCAGSILNSLGNNEQFFGPGTRLTVL.

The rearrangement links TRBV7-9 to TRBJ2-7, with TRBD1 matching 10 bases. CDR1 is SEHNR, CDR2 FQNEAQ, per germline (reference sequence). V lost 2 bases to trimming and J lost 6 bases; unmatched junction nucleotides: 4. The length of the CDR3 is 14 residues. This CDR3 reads CASSLNGQGGEQYF. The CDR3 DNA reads TGTGCCAGCAGCTTAAACGGACAGGGGGGCGAGCAGTACTTC.

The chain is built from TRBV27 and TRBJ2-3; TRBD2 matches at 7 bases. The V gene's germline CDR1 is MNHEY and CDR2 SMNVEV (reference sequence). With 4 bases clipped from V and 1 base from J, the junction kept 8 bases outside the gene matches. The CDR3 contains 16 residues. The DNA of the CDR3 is TGTGCCAGCAGTTCCATAGCGGGCTCGGGCACAGATACGCAGTATTTT. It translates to CASSSIAGSGTDTQYF.

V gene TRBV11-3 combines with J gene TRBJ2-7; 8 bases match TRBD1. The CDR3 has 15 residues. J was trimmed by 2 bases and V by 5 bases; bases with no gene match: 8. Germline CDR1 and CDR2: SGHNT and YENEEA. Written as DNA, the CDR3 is TGTGCCAGCAGCCCAGGGGCGGGACAGGCCTACGAGCAGTACTTC. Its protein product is CASSPGAGQAYEQYF.